These 3 T cell receptor beta chains originate from one sample sequenced in a study of cytomegalovirus exposure and HLA in healthy donors. Here immunoSEQ multiplex PCR was the method, and the copy in TCRdb shows in-frame clones only, minus some. This sample has 150,000 or so clones; roughly 84% occur once, and the top ten carry approximately 2.2%. Sequencing was done on a sample of PBMCs. The receptors come from a human donor in good health.

This chain joins TRBV7-9 and TRBJ1-5; 7 bases agree with TRBD1. Germline lookup yields CDR1 SEHNR and CDR2 FQNEAQ (reference sequence). The CDR3 spans 15 residues. V shed 5 bases, J shed 6 bases, and the junction held 10 bases outside the gene matches. CDR3 in DNA: TGTGCCAGCAGCCAGGGGGGAACGGGAACTCAGCCCCAGCATTTT. Amino acid sequence: CASSQGGTGTQPQHF.

This chain uses TRBV28 with TRBJ2-2, with 9 nucleotides matching TRBD1. Germline V lookup: CDR1 MDHEN, CDR2 SYDVKM. The CDR3 extends over 15 amino acids. Germline trimming cut 5 bases from V and 2 bases from J; bases unmatched to any gene: 3. The CDR3 loop is CASSPQGANTGELFF. Written as DNA, the CDR3 is TGTGCCAGCAGTCCACAGGGGGCAAACACCGGGGAGCTGTTTTTT.

The rearrangement joins TRBV6-1 to TRBJ1-5, with D perhaps matching TRBD1 (6 bases). Per germline, CDR1 MNHNS and CDR2 SASEGT. The CDR3 sequence is 15 residues long. The V and J ends lost 8 bases and 4 bases respectively, with 18 bases between them. CDR3 sequence: CASGGWAGVNQPQHF. The DNA for the CDR3 is TGTGCCAGCGGGGGTTGGGCAGGGGTTAATCAGCCCCAGCATTTT.